This TCR beta chain stems from a study of CD8 T cells in Susac syndrome. Bulk CD8+ and CD4+ cells came from magnetic negative isolation; CD8+ TEMRA by FACS. V was cut by 5 bases and J by 8 bases, with 16 bases left in between. The germline gives CDR1 DFQATT, CDR2 SNEGSKA (reference sequence). The length of the CDR3 is 13 residues. Reverse transcription used about 0.45 to 1 ug RNA and random hexamers. TCRdb re-called the immunoSEQ multiplex PCR reads with MiXCR, one entry per CDR3 protein. The sample records fewer than 350,000 distinct CDR3 sequences, 75% to 85% being singletons. This clonotype originated in a human donor with multiple sclerosis. The chain couples TRBV20-1 to TRBJ2-1; maybe TRBD2 (6 bases). The sample was CD8+ T cells from PBMCs. CDR3 loop: CSAFGLREDEQFF. CDR3 DNA sequence: TGCAGTGCTTTCGGACTACGCGAAGATGAGCAGTTCTTC.